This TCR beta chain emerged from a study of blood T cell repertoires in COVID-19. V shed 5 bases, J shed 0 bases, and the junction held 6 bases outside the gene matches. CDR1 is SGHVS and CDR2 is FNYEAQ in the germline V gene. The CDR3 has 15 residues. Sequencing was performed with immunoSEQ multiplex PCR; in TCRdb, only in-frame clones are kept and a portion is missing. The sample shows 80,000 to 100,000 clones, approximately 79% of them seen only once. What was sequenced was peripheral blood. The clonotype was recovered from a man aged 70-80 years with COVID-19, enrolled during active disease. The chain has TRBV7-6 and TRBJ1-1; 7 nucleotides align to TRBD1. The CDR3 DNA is TGTGCCAGCAGCCCGACAGGGCTCATGAACACTGAAGCTTTCTTT. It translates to CASSPTGLMNTEAFF.